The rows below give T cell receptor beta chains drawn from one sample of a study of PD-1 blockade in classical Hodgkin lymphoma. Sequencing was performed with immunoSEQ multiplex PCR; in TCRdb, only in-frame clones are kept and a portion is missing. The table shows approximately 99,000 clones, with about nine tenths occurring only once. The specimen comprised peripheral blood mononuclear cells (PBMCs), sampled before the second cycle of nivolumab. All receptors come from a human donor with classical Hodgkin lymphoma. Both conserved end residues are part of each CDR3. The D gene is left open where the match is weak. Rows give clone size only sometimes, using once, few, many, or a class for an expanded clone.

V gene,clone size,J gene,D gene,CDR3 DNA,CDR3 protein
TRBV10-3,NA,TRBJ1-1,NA,TGTGCCATCAGTGATTGGAGGGGCACTGAAGCTTTCTTT,CAISDWRGTEAFF
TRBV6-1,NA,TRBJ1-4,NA,TGTGCCAGCAGCCTCACAGGAGGGGAAAAACTGTTTTTT,CASSLTGGEKLFF
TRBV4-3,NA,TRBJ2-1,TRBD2,TGCGCCAGCAGCCAAGATATGACGACTAGCGGGAGAATGGGCTCCTACAATGAGCAGTTCTTC,CASSQDMTTSGRMGSYNEQFF
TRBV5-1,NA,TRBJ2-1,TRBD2,TGCGCCAGCAGCAAGGGGACTAGCGGGTGGATTTACAATGAGCAGTTCTTC,CASSKGTSGWIYNEQFF
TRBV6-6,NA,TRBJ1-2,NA,TGTGCCAGCAGCCCGTCAGGGGCCACGGGCTATGGCTACACCTTC,CASSPSGATGYGYTF
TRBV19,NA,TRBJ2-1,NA,TGTGCCAGTACCTTGGACGGCGGCCAGAACTACAATGAGCAGTTCTTC,CASTLDGGQNYNEQFF
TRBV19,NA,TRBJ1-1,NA,TGTGCCAGTAGTGCCGGGCGGATGAGCACTGAAGCTTTCTTT,CASSAGRMSTEAFF
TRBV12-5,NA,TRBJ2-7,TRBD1,TGTGCTAGTGGTTGGGGACAGGAGCGGGTTTGGGTCTACGAGCAGTACTTC,CASGWGQERVWVYEQYF
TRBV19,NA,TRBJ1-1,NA,TGTGCCAGTAGTGGCGATGAGGGAAGGTACACTGAAGCTTTCTTT,CASSGDEGRYTEAFF
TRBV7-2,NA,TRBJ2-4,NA,TGTGCCAGCAGCCCCGGGACGACCCGAAACATTCAGTACTTC,CASSPGTTRNIQYF
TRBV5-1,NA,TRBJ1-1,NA,TGCGCCAGCAGGGAATACGGCCCCATGAACACTGAAGCTTTCTTT,CASREYGPMNTEAFF
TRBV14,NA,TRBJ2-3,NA,TGTGCCAGCAGCCACCGAGCGGGCCAAGATACGCAGTATTTT,CASSHRAGQDTQYF
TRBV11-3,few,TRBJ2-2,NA,TGTGCCAGCAGCTTAGGGCCAACCGGGGAGCTGTTTTTT,CASSLGPTGELFF
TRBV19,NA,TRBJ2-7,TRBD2,TGTGCCAGTAGTCTCCGACTAGCGGAATCCTACGAGCAGTACTTC,CASSLRLAESYEQYF
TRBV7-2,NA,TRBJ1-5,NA,TGTGCCAGCAGCTTAAGGGGAGGCAATCAGCCCCAGCATTTT,CASSLRGGNQPQHF
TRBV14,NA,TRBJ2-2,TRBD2,TGTGCCAGCAGCCAAGTGCCTAGCGGGATGTTCGGGGAGCTGTTTTTT,CASSQVPSGMFGELFF